This T cell receptor (beta chain) was captured by sequencing in a study of PD-L1 blockade in urothelial cancer. Study as a whole: Atezolizumab 1,200 mg was given intravenously every 3 weeks, starting 2014. Blood analysis took place 3 weeks (second dose) and 6 weeks after treatment start. The study, taken as a whole, reports: Better survival was predicted when blood TCR clonality before treatment fell below the median.

As for this clone: Its matching antigen is unknown.

The time point: peripheral blood 6 weeks after treatment start. Locally advanced or metastatic urothelial carcinoma affected all patients. In germline, CDR1 is SNHLY, CDR2 FYNNEI. The CDR3 runs to 12 residues. Trimming cost V 8 bases and J 6 bases; bases outside gene matches: 5. The assay was immunoSEQ multiplex PCR, and TCRdb's table has in-frame clones only and misses some. The table includes about 36,000 clones, roughly 84% detected once. The clonotype comes from a man aged 40-49 years with urothelial cancer. Sequenced material: PBMCs, taken around atezolizumab (anti-PD-L1) treatment. The rearrangement uses TRBV2 and TRBJ2-3, with TRBD1 matching 7 bases. CDR3 DNA sequence: TGTGCCAGCTCTACAGGGGCCGATACGCAGTATTTT. It translates to CASSTGADTQYF.